This T cell receptor (beta chain) appears in the sequencing data of a study of cytomegalovirus exposure and HLA in healthy donors. 13 Jbeta primers and 60 Vbeta primers were used for the PCR. Here immunoSEQ multiplex PCR was the method, and the copy in TCRdb shows in-frame clones only, minus some. The table lists around 190,000 clones, around 81% of them singletons. Study-wide findings and caveats: Later analysis demonstrated an association between a missense DCLRE1C variant and TCR beta V- and J-gene trimming. 87-base-pair reads could not separate some V segments, including TRBV6-2 and TRBV6-3. Around 160 TCR beta chains were listed as cytomegalovirus-associated. In a later analysis, across HLA loci, associated TCR counts were highest for DRB1, lowest for HLA-C.

Germline V gene lookup returns CDR1 SGDLS and CDR2 YYNGEE. Trimming cost V 0 bases and J 7 bases, with 16 bases left between them. CDR3 length: 16 residues. Notes on this clone: As yet, its antigen is unknown.

The sample comprised PBMCs. The clonotype was recovered from a man aged 35 to 55 in good health and CMV-seronegative. The chain has TRBV9 and TRBJ1-4; TRBD1 might be the D (6 bases). The CDR3 region has the DNA TGTGCCAGCAGCGTAGCCGTAACAGGGACGGGTGAAAAACTGTTTTTT. This encodes CASSVAVTGTGEKLFF.